This TCR beta chain was found in a study of identical twins. TCRdb re-called the 5' RACE reads with MiXCR, one entry per CDR3 protein. The repertoire holds more than 200,000 distinct CDR3 sequences, with about an eighth as singletons. This clonotype was counted only a few times. There are 17 residues in the CDR3. V shed 6 bases and J 7 bases; nucleotides not matched to a gene: 12. Germline V lookup: CDR1 MNHNS, CDR2 SASEGT. The V and J genes are TRBV6-1 and TRBJ2-1; TRBD2 aligns across 13 bases. The clonotype originates from a woman aged 18-30 years in good health. Sequencing was carried out using memory (CD45RO+) T cells sorted from blood. CDR3 DNA: TGTGCCAGCAGGCTAGGAGAGGGACTAGCGGGAAGTAATGAGCAGTTCTTC. It yields the protein CASRLGEGLAGSNEQFF.